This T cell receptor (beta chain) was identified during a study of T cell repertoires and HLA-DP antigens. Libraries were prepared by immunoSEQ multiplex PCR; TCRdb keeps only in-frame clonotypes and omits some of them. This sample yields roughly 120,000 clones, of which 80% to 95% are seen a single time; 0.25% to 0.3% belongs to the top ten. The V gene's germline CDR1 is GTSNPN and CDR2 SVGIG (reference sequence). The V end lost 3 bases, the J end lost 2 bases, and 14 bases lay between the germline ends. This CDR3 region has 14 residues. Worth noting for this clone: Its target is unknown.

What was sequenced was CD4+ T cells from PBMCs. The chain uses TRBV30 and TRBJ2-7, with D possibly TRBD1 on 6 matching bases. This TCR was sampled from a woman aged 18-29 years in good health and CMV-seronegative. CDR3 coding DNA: TGTGCCTGGAGGCGACAGGTACTCCCCTACGAGCAGTACTTC. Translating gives CAWRRQVLPYEQYF.